Listed here are 32 T cell receptor beta chains from one sample, sequenced in a study of blood T cell repertoires in COVID-19. Only in-frame clones appear in the TCRdb table, and some are missing; sequencing was by immunoSEQ multiplex PCR. Counted here are over 250,000 clones, roughly 85% occurring once; the ten biggest clones make up 5.1%. Sequenced input: peripheral blood. Receptors were obtained from a man in his fifties with active or convalescent COVID-19.

This rearrangement joins TRBV12-3 or TRBV12-4 to TRBJ1-2; the D gene is possibly TRBD1 (6 bases). This CDR3 is 12 amino acids long. Trimming stripped 6 bases from V and 6 bases from J, with 11 bases between. DNA for the CDR3: TGTGCCAGCAGCCGGGGGGCTGATGGCTACACCTTC. Protein product: CASSRGADGYTF.

About this clone itself: The junction and the germline gene differ at one end; a read error may be behind it. V usage is TRBV7-7 and J usage is TRBJ2-2, with 8 bases aligning to TRBD1. Germline lookup yields CDR1 SSHAT and CDR2 FNYEAQ (reference sequence). This CDR3 comprises 16 residues. As DNA, the CDR3 is TGTGCTAGCAGCTTAGCCCAGGGGGCGACGACCGGGGAGCTGTTTTTT. Protein: CASSLAQGATTGELFF.

This chain uses TRBV3-1 (or the pseudogene TRBV3-2) with TRBJ1-2; 7 bases map to TRBD1. CDR3 size: 15 residues. Unmatched junction bases numbered 12, after V lost 4 bases and J lost 7 bases. CDR1 is LGHDT, CDR2 YNNKEL, per germline (reference sequence). The CDR3 sequence: CASSRDGTGEGGYTF. CDR3 bases: TGTGCCAGCAGCCGGGACGGAACAGGGGAAGGTGGCTACACCTTC.

This clone was seen just once. The genes are TRBV6-2 or TRBV6-3 and TRBJ2-1; perhaps TRBD1 as D (5 bases). The germline V gene encodes CDR1 MNHEY and CDR2 SVGEGT. The CDR3 length is 18 residues. V dropped 3 bases and J dropped 5 bases, with 23 bases sitting between them. DNA of the CDR3: TGTGCCAGCAGTTATCTTGGTTGGTCAATAGGGGCAAACAATGAGCAGTTCTTC. Amino acids: CASSYLGWSIGANNEQFF.

The rearrangement links TRBV2 to TRBJ2-1; TRBD2 matches 9 bases. The CDR3 consists of 20 residues. CDR1 and CDR2 (germline): SNHLY, FYNNEI. V shed 2 bases, J shed 7 bases, and the junction held 21 bases outside the gene matches. DNA for the CDR3: TGTGCCAGCAGTGAACGCCCCTCGTCGGGCTTGGGGCGGGGGGGGAATGAGCAGTTCTTC. Amino acids: CASSERPSSGLGRGGNEQFF.

The chain has TRBV6-5 and TRBJ1-1; 11 bases are a match to TRBD1. The CDR3 extends over 15 amino acids. Germline V gives CDR1 MNHEY, CDR2 SVGAGI. Trimming cost V 5 bases and J 3 bases; bases outside gene matches: 5. CDR3: CASSRDRGGYTEAFF. CDR3 DNA: TGTGCCAGCAGTCGGGACAGGGGGGGGTACACTGAAGCTTTCTTT.

The chain's CDR3 is CASSPRAGGPSNEQFF. For the CDR3, the DNA is TGTGCCAGCTCCCCGAGGGCGGGAGGGCCAAGCAATGAGCAGTTCTTC. The J gene is TRBJ2-1, the V gene TRBV18; 9 bases are shared with TRBD2. J gave up 6 bases and V 6 bases, and 12 bases lay outside the gene matches. Per germline, CDR1 KGHSH and CDR2 LQKENI. The length of the CDR3 is 16 residues. Combining the CDR3 with reference TRBV18 and TRBJ2-1 gives the whole variable domain NAGVMQNPRHLVRRRGQEARLRCSPMKGHSHVYWYRQLPEEGLKFMVYLQKENIIDESGMPKERFSAEFPKEGPSILRIQQVVRGDSAAYFCASSPRAGGPSNEQFFGPGTRLTVL.

This chain uses TRBV9 with TRBJ2-1; 7 bases agree with TRBD2. Trimming cost V 3 bases and J 10 bases; bases outside gene matches: 13. Germline V gives CDR1 SGDLS, CDR2 YYNGEE. CDR3 length: 15 residues. CDR3 in DNA: TGTGCCAGCAGCGAAACTGGCGGGAGTCCCCAGGAGCAGTTCTTC. Translating it yields CASSETGGSPQEQFF.

The chain uses TRBV6-5 and TRBJ1-1; D not resolved. CDR1 is MNHEY and CDR2 is SVGAGI in the germline V gene. This CDR3 contains 14 residues. Trimming took off 8 bases at V and 4 bases at J, with 17 bases between the two ends. CDR3 in DNA: TGTGCCAGCCCTTACGGGGAGGGCGGCACTGAAGCTTTCTTT. It is translated as CASPYGEGGTEAFF.

CDR3 residues: CSVVKREGDTQYF. The CDR3 DNA reads as TGCAGCGTTGTGAAGCGGGAGGGGGATACGCAGTATTTT. The V gene is TRBV29-1, the J gene TRBJ2-3, with 10 bases fitting TRBD2. The germline gives CDR1 SQVTM, CDR2 ANQGSEA. The CDR3 is made up of 13 amino acids. V was pared by 4 bases and J by 6 bases, with 4 bases of the junction left unmatched.

V usage is TRBV3-1 (or the pseudogene TRBV3-2) and J usage is TRBJ1-5; D may be TRBD1 (5 bases). Trimming pared 4 bases from V and 4 bases from J, leaving 14 bases between. Germline lookup yields CDR1 LGHDT and CDR2 YNNKEL (reference sequence). There are 15 residues in the CDR3. CDR3 nucleotide sequence: TGTGCCAGCAGCCCCCTAGGGGTGGGGAATCAGCCCCAGCATTTT. Translation: CASSPLGVGNQPQHF.

V is TRBV30 and J is TRBJ2-1, with 8 positions matching TRBD1. The CDR3 is made up of 15 amino acids. CDR1 and CDR2 from the germline V gene are GTSNPN and SVGIG (reference sequence). J was trimmed by 8 bases and V by 1 base; bases with no gene match: 10. The CDR3 DNA reads as TGTGCCTGGAGTGCGGTGGCAGGGGGCCGGGATGAGCAGTTCTTC. Residues: CAWSAVAGGRDEQFF.

This sequence joins TRBV18 and TRBJ1-2; TRBD1 agrees at 7 bases. Germline V gene sequence: CDR1 KGHSH, CDR2 LQKENI. The length of the CDR3 is 13 residues. Losses at the gene ends were 3 bases for V and 10 bases for J; bases not matched to a gene: 8. The CDR3, as DNA: TGTGCCAGCTCACCGGTACAGGGGAGCGACTACACCTTC. Translated, it gives CASSPVQGSDYTF.

This sequence joins TRBV19 and TRBJ2-2; D unclear. The germline V and J ends were trimmed by 3 bases and 1 base, with 6 bases remaining between them. Germline V gene data show CDR1 as LNHDA and CDR2 as SQIVND (reference sequence). The CDR3 runs to 14 residues. In DNA form, the CDR3 reads TGTGCCAGTAGTATCGGTAGGAACACCGGGGAGCTGTTTTTT. It codes for CASSIGRNTGELFF.

This clone was seen more than once but under ten times. The chain has TRBV5-3 and TRBJ2-5; a weak D match, TRBD2 (5 bases). TRBV5-3 is placed among ORFs of uncertain function. V lost 1 base to trimming and J lost 5 bases, with 6 bases between them. The CDR3 is 12 amino acids. In DNA, the CDR3 is TGTGCCAGAAGCTTGAGAGGGGAGACCCAGTACTTC. The encoded protein is CARSLRGETQYF.

The chain links TRBV3-1 (or the pseudogene TRBV3-2) to TRBJ2-1; D is perhaps TRBD2 (5 bases). V was shortened by 1 base and J by 3 bases, with 10 bases between the two germline ends. Germline CDR1 reads LGHDT; CDR2 reads YNNKEL (reference sequence). This CDR3 region has 15 residues. Written as DNA, the CDR3 is TGTGCCAGCAGCCAAGTTGCGGGCCTCTACAATGAGCAGTTCTTC. It is translated as CASSQVAGLYNEQFF.

The chain employs TRBV11-2 and TRBJ1-2; 8 bases map to TRBD1. This CDR3 region has 15 residues. V dropped 1 base and J dropped 4; count of bases not matched to a gene: 5. Germline CDR1 is SGHAT and CDR2 is FQNNGV. The CDR3 protein is CASSLANRGTYGYTF. The CDR3 bases are TGTGCCAGCAGCTTAGCCAACAGGGGGACCTATGGCTACACCTTC.

In this sample, this clone turned up once. The chain has TRBV5-1 and TRBJ2-1; 11 bases match TRBD2. CDR1 and CDR2 from the germline V gene are SGHRS and YFSETQ. With 7 bases clipped from V and 8 bases from J, the junction kept 5 bases outside the gene matches. The length of the CDR3 is 13 residues. The CDR3, as DNA: TGCGCCAGCTACCTAGCGGGAGGCGATGAGCAGTTCTTC. It codes for CASYLAGGDEQFF.

The V gene is TRBV9, the J gene TRBJ2-3; 7 positions agree with TRBD1. Germline V lookup: CDR1 SGDLS, CDR2 YYNGEE. V lost 3 bases to trimming and J lost 2 bases; unmatched junction nucleotides: 3. This CDR3 region has 14 residues. CDR3 sequence (DNA): TGTGCCAGCAGCGCCGGGACAGCCACAGATACGCAGTATTTT. Its protein is CASSAGTATDTQYF.

Only a few counts were recorded for this clone. J is TRBJ2-1 and V is TRBV25-1, with D perhaps matching TRBD2 (6 bases). This CDR3 is built from 16 residues. The germline V and J ends were trimmed by 2 bases and 0 bases, with 11 bases remaining between them. CDR1 and CDR2 from the germline V gene are MGHDK and SYGVNS. The CDR3 region is CASSEGVGSSYNEQFF. CDR3 sequence (DNA): TGTGCCAGCAGTGAAGGCGTCGGGAGCTCCTACAATGAGCAGTTCTTC. Variable domain in full (rest from reference TRBV25-1 and TRBJ2-1): EADIYQTPRYLVIGTGKKITLECSQTMGHDKMYWYQQDPGMELHLIHYSYGVNSTEKGDLSSESTVSRIRTEHFPLTLESARPSHTSQYLCASSEGVGSSYNEQFFGPGTRLTVL.

The chain carries TRBV4-1 and TRBJ2-1; a weak D match, TRBD1 (6 bases). V was clipped by 2 bases and J by 12 bases, with 8 bases between them. This CDR3 comprises 11 residues. The V gene's germline CDR1 is MGHRA and CDR2 YSYEKL. The CDR3 here is CASSQLGGQFF. The CDR3 DNA follows: TGCGCCAGCAGCCAACTAGGGGGGCAGTTCTTC.

The CDR3 DNA follows: TGTGCCAGCAGCCTAGGGTTGCTGGGCACGAACACTGAAGCTTTCTTT. This gives the protein CASSLGLLGTNTEAFF. V is TRBV7-2 and J is TRBJ1-1; D uncertain. V lost 5 bases and J lost 1, with 17 bases in between. The CDR3 sequence is 16 residues long. Germline values: CDR1 SGHTA, CDR2 FQGNSA.

A note on this clone: The junction and the germline gene differ at one end; a read error may be behind it. The rearrangement joins TRBV15 to TRBJ2-5, with 7 nucleotides matching TRBD2. The CDR3 runs to 16 residues. Germline-derived CDR1 and CDR2 are LNHNV and YYDKDF (reference sequence). The CDR3 region is CATSRDMGGTQGTQYF. CDR3 bases: TGTGCCACCAGCAGAGATATGGGGGGGACCCAAGGGACCCAGTACTTC.

The V and J genes are TRBV11-2 and TRBJ1-2; TRBD1 agrees at 10 bases. The CDR3 runs to 14 residues. Germline assignment: CDR1 SGHAT and CDR2 FQNNGV. After removal of 3 bases from V and 8 bases from J, the junction contained 6 bases not matched to a gene. The chain's CDR3 is CASSFDRGRGGYTF. The CDR3 nucleotides are TGTGCCAGCAGCTTTGACAGGGGGCGAGGAGGCTACACCTTC.

This clone was seen a single time. The J gene is TRBJ2-5, the V gene TRBV29-1, with D perhaps TRBD1 (6 bases). The CDR3 is 14 residues long. In germline, CDR1 is SQVTM, CDR2 ANQGSEA. The ends were cut back, 4 bases at V and 5 bases at J, with 17 bases in the middle. This CDR3 is CSVGGNREPETQYF. CDR3 coding DNA: TGCAGCGTTGGGGGAAACAGGGAGCCGGAGACCCAGTACTTC. The full variable domain, rest sourced from reference TRBV29-1 and TRBJ2-5, is SAVISQKPSRDICQRGTSLTIQCQVDSQVTMMFWYRQQPGQSLTLIATANQGSEATYESGFVIDKFPISRPNLTFSTLTVSNMSPEDSSIYLCSVGGNREPETQYFGPGTRLLVL.

Points on this clone: Additional DNA sequences in this sample encode the identical CDR3. V is TRBV3-1 (or the pseudogene TRBV3-2) and J is TRBJ2-3; 7 positions match TRBD2. The ends lost 4 bases at V and 0 bases at J; junction bases unmatched: 7. This CDR3 region has 16 residues. Germline values: CDR1 LGHDT, CDR2 YNNKEL (reference sequence). The CDR3 loop reads CASSPRTSGSTDTQYF. The CDR3 nucleotides are TGTGCCAGCAGCCCACGGACTAGTGGGAGCACAGATACGCAGTATTTT.

The chain couples TRBV29-1 to TRBJ1-5, with D possibly matching TRBD1 (6 bases). Per germline, CDR1 SQVTM and CDR2 ANQGSEA. The length of the CDR3 is 12 residues. The V end lost 5 bases, the J end lost 3 bases, and 8 bases lay between the germline ends. The CDR3 bases are TGCAGCGTTCAGGGGTACAATCAGCCCCAGCATTTT. Translation gives CSVQGYNQPQHF.

This clone occurred once. CDR3 region: CASSVGNNQETQYF. In DNA form, the CDR3 reads TGTGCCAGCAGCGTAGGAAACAACCAAGAGACCCAGTACTTC. The gene calls are TRBV9 and TRBJ2-5; no definite D call. V was cut by 0 bases and J by 0 bases, with 6 bases left in between. Germline V gene data show CDR1 as SGDLS and CDR2 as YYNGEE. CDR3 size: 14 residues.

This clone was detected only a few times. The chain joins TRBV5-6 to TRBJ2-1, with D tentatively TRBD2 (5 bases). Germline CDR1 is SGHDT and CDR2 is YYEEEE. The CDR3 spans 13 residues. Trimming took off 2 bases at V and 7 bases at J, with 10 bases between the two ends. CDR3 amino acids: CASSFERFNEQFF. The CDR3 DNA reads as TGTGCCAGCAGCTTTGAGCGGTTTAATGAGCAGTTCTTC.

V gene TRBV4-3 combines with J gene TRBJ1-5, with no clear D. The CDR3 contains 16 residues. The germline V gene encodes CDR1 LGHNA and CDR2 YSLEER. V was clipped by 0 bases and J by 8 bases, with 17 bases between them. The DNA of the CDR3 is TGCGCCAGCAGCCAAGACGTAGACCTAGAAGGCGAGCCCCAGCATTTT. Amino acid sequence: CASSQDVDLEGEPQHF.

This sequence joins TRBV30 and TRBJ2-5; possibly TRBD2 for D (5 bases). CDR3 length equals 14 residues. The germline V gene encodes CDR1 GTSNPN and CDR2 SVGIG (reference sequence). V lost 0 bases to trimming and J lost 2 bases, with 10 bases between them. CDR3 sequence (DNA): TGTGCCTGGAGTGTAGAATGGAGGCAAGAGACCCAGTACTTC. This codes for CAWSVEWRQETQYF.

In its sample, this clone was seen a few times. V gene TRBV28 combines with J gene TRBJ2-1, with 9 bases that match TRBD2. V lost 10 bases to trimming and J lost 10 bases; unmatched junction nucleotides: 5. CDR3 size: 11 residues. The V gene's germline CDR1 is MDHEN and CDR2 SYDVKM. For the CDR3, the DNA is TGTGCCATAGCGGGAGCCGGGGAGCAGTTCTTC. It is translated as CAIAGAGEQFF. Variable domain in full (rest from reference TRBV28 and TRBJ2-1): DVKVTQSSRYLVKRTGEKVFLECVQDMDHENMFWYRQDPGLGLRLIYFSYDVKMKEKGDIPEGYSVSREKKERFSLILESASTNQTSMYLCAIAGAGEQFFGPGTRLTVL.